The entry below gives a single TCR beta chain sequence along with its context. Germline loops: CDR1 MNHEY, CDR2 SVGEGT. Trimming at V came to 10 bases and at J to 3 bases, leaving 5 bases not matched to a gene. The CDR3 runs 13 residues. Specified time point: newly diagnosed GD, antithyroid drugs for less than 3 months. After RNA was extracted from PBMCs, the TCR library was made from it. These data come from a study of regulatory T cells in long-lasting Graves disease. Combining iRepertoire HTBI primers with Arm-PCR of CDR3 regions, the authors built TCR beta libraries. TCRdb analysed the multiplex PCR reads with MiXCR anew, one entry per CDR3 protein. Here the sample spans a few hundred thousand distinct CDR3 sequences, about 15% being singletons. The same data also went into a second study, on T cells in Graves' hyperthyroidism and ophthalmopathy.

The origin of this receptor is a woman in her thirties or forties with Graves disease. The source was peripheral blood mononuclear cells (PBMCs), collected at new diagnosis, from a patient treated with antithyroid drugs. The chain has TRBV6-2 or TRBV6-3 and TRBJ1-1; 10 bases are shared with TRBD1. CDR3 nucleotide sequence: TGTGCCACCAGGGACAGGGGCGACACTGAAGCTTTCTTT. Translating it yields CATRDRGDTEAFF.